These 2 T cell receptor beta chains came from one sample sequenced in a study of cytomegalovirus exposure and HLA in healthy donors. The PCR was carried out with 60 Vbeta primers and 13 Jbeta primers. Some clones are missing from TCRdb's copy, which holds only in-frame ones; the method was immunoSEQ multiplex PCR. This sample has around 300,000 clones; about 90% occur once, and the top ten carry 2% to 3%. The sequenced sample was PBMCs. The receptors shown here come from a woman under 30 in good health and CMV-seronegative.

The chain has TRBV11-2 and TRBJ2-5; tentative D call: TRBD1 (6 bases). V shed 1 base and J shed 2 bases, with 11 bases lying between them. This CDR3 has 15 residues. Germline V gives CDR1 SGHAT, CDR2 FQNNGV. The CDR3: CASSLVPDRQETQYF. The CDR3 DNA reads TGTGCCAGCAGCTTAGTCCCGGACAGACAAGAGACCCAGTACTTC.

The rearrangement joins TRBV18 to TRBJ1-4; TRBD1 agrees at 8 bases. CDR1 and CDR2 (germline): KGHSH, LQKENI. This CDR3 has 15 residues. Trimming at V came to 3 bases and at J to 8 bases, leaving 8 bases not matched to a gene. CDR3 bases: TGTGCCAGCTCACCTAACGGACAGGGTGGCGAAAAACTGTTTTTT. Translation gives CASSPNGQGGEKLFF.